The 14 T cell receptor beta chains listed next were all sequenced from one sample in a study of shared clonotypes between healthy human individuals. Profiling relied on immunoSEQ multiplex PCR, and the TCRdb table lists in-frame clones only, not all of them. The sample has 950,000 to 1,100,000 clones, about 80% seen once; the top ten hold about 1.5%. The sequencing sample was made of memory CD4+ T cells sorted from blood. Documented subset: CD45RA-negative fraction. The receptors derive from a man aged 18-30 years in good health.

The V gene is TRBV5-4, the J gene TRBJ2-1; 14 nucleotides align to TRBD2. This CDR3 region has 15 residues. CDR1 is SGHNT and CDR2 is YYREEE in the germline V gene (reference sequence). Losses at the gene ends were 5 bases for V and 7 bases for J; bases not matched to a gene: 5. CDR3 region: CASRSGLAGVNEQFF. For the CDR3, the DNA is TGTGCCAGCAGGTCGGGACTAGCGGGAGTAAATGAGCAGTTCTTC.

As concerns this clone: This sample includes further DNA sequences coding for the same CDR3. The rearrangement uses TRBV7-3 and TRBJ2-2; D not certain. Germline V gene sequence: CDR1 SGHTA, CDR2 FQGTGA. Trimming shortened V by 3 bases and J by 6 bases, and 5 bases separated the two germline ends. The CDR3 has 12 amino acids. DNA for the CDR3: TGTGCCAGCAGCTTGGGATCCGGGGAGCTGTTTTTT. It specifies CASSLGSGELFF. Together with reference TRBV7-3 and TRBJ2-2, the CDR3 gives the full variable domain: GAGVSQTPSNKVTEKGKYVELRCDPISGHTALYWYRQSLGQGPEFLIYFQGTGAADDSGLPNDRFFAVRPEGSVSTLKIQRTERGDSAVYLCASSLGSGELFFGEGSRLTVL.

The chain's CDR3 is CASSPGTGEIYEQFF. The CDR3 DNA reads as TGTGCCAGCAGCCCAGGGACAGGGGAGATATATGAGCAGTTCTTC. The chain links TRBV4-2 to TRBJ2-1; 10 bases match TRBD1. J gave up 8 bases and V 4 bases, and 8 bases lay outside the gene matches. Germline V gives CDR1 LGHNA, CDR2 YNFKEQ. The length of the CDR3 is 15 residues.

The V and J genes are TRBV19 and TRBJ2-7; D is uncertain. This CDR3 contains 12 residues. The V gene's germline CDR1 is LNHDA and CDR2 SQIVND (reference sequence). With 3 bases removed from V and 3 bases from J, the gap between germline ends came to 6 bases. Here the CDR3 reads CASSMGVYEQYF. The CDR3 coding sequence is TGTGCCAGTAGTATGGGCGTCTACGAGCAGTACTTC.

This sequence joins TRBV18 and TRBJ1-4; 10 positions agree with TRBD1. Germline CDR1 and CDR2: KGHSH and LQKENI. Losses at the gene ends were 4 bases for V and 6 bases for J; bases not matched to a gene: 5. This CDR3 region has 15 residues. The CDR3 here is CASSLTGGGDEKLFF. CDR3 in DNA: TGTGCCAGCTCACTGACAGGGGGCGGCGATGAAAAACTGTTTTTT.

The V call is TRBV10-1, the J call TRBJ2-3; 8 nucleotides align to TRBD1. CDR3 length: 15 amino acids. The V segment lost 3 bases and the J segment 2 bases; nucleotides outside the gene matches: 4. The V gene's germline CDR1 is WNHNN and CDR2 SYGVQD (reference sequence). The CDR3, as DNA: TGCGCCAGCAGTGAAGGGACAGGACCCACAGATACGCAGTATTTT. It yields the protein CASSEGTGPTDTQYF.

The rearrangement uses TRBV6-5 and TRBJ1-1; 8 positions match TRBD1. This CDR3 is built from 16 residues. J lost 6 bases, V lost 3 bases, and 12 bases had no gene match. Looked up from germline, CDR1 is MNHEY and CDR2 is SVGAGI. CDR3 in DNA: TGTGCCAGCAGTTATTATTCGCCAGGGGGCTATTCTGAAGCTTTCTTT. It specifies CASSYYSPGGYSEAFF.

V is TRBV6-5 and J is TRBJ1-6; TRBD1 might be the D (6 bases). V shed 3 bases and J shed 7 bases, with 10 bases lying between them. The germline V gene encodes CDR1 MNHEY and CDR2 SVGAGI. The CDR3 has 14 amino acids. CDR3 bases: TGTGCCAGCAGTTATATTACAGGGAATTCACCCCTCCACTTT. It encodes CASSYITGNSPLHF.

The CDR3 DNA reads as TGTGCCAGTACTAGCGTTAGTGAGCAGTTCTTC. Its translation is CASTSVSEQFF. This chain uses TRBV19 with TRBJ2-1; a possible D gene is TRBD2 (6 bases). From germline, CDR1 is LNHDA and CDR2 SQIVND (reference sequence). V lost 7 bases to trimming and J lost 9 bases, with 10 bases between them. The CDR3 is made up of 11 amino acids.

This clone was picked up one time. J is TRBJ2-4 and V is TRBV6-5; 9 bases agree with TRBD1. The germline V gene has CDR1 MNHEY and CDR2 SVGAGI. Trimming removed 0 bases from V and 4 bases from J; junction bases left unmatched: 4. The CDR3 covers 16 residues. The CDR3 is CASSYSRDRVKNIQYF. CDR3 nucleotide sequence: TGTGCCAGCAGTTACTCAAGGGACAGGGTTAAAAACATTCAGTACTTC.

J is TRBJ1-5 and V is TRBV6-5; 7 nucleotides agree with TRBD1. The CDR3 runs 14 residues. V trimming: 4 bases; J trimming: 5 bases; junction bases outside the gene matches: 5. CDR1 is MNHEY, CDR2 SVGAGI, per germline. The CDR3 nucleotides are TGTGCCAGCAGTTTCAGGGGGGGTCATCAGCCCCAGCATTTT. This gives the protein CASSFRGGHQPQHF.

This clone was detected a few times. The chain uses TRBV6-1 and TRBJ2-2, with unresolved D. Trimming pared 9 bases from V and 5 bases from J, leaving 16 bases between. Germline V gene data show CDR1 as MNHNS and CDR2 as SASEGT. This CDR3 contains 14 residues. The CDR3 here is CASWYRPNTGELFF. In DNA form, the CDR3 reads TGTGCCAGTTGGTATAGGCCCAATACCGGGGAGCTGTTTTTT.

This clone appeared a few times. This chain links TRBV7-3 with TRBJ2-1; weak D call: TRBD2 (5 bases). This CDR3 is built from 15 residues. Germline CDR1 and CDR2: SGHTA and FQGTGA. V was pared by 2 bases and J by 0 bases, with 8 bases between. The CDR3 DNA sequence: TGTGCCAGCAGCTTAGCAGCGGACTCCTACAATGAGCAGTTCTTC. Protein: CASSLAADSYNEQFF.

The chain combines TRBV27 with TRBJ2-1, with 8 bases lining up with TRBD2. Trimming removed 8 bases from V and 3 bases from J; junction bases left unmatched: 6. The CDR3 extends over 14 amino acids. Per the germline V gene, CDR1 is MNHEY and CDR2 is SMNVEV (reference sequence). This chain's CDR3 is CASGTGGSYNEQFF. The CDR3 DNA reads TGTGCCAGCGGAACGGGAGGGAGCTACAATGAGCAGTTCTTC.